This T cell receptor beta chain was sequenced in a study of T cell responses to AZD1222 COVID-19 vaccine. Broader study findings: There were mostly white British donors and more females than males, and clonal diversity was possibly underestimated. Following two doses of AZD1222, Spike-specific TCR breadth and depth rose.

Points on this clone: Its target is not known.

Repertoires were generated with immunoSEQ multiplex PCR, while TCRdb's copy carries only in-frame clones and drops some. The profile covers more than 95,000 clones, with 88% appearing a single time and approximately 4% taken by the ten largest. CDR1 is SGHVS and CDR2 is FNYEAQ in the germline V gene. The V end was cut by 2 bases, the J end by 0 bases, with 8 bases between. There are 14 residues in the CDR3. This clonotype originated in an adult in good health. Sequencing was performed on peripheral blood, taken on day 0 of AZD1222 vaccination. The V and J genes are TRBV7-6 and TRBJ2-7; no firm D call. The CDR3 sequence: CASSLPGHSYEQYF. The CDR3 DNA reads as TGTGCCAGCAGCTTACCCGGCCACTCCTACGAGCAGTACTTC.